The 3 T cell receptor beta chains listed next were all sequenced from one sample in a study of CD8+CD57+ T cells in acquired aplastic anemia. Before being chosen for sequencing, patients had shown CD8+CD57+ cell expansion by flow cytometry. It was genomic DNA that served as the template for profiling TCR beta VDJ and CDR3. TCRdb called the reads again in MiXCR, with one record for every CDR3 protein. The sample has around 200,000 distinct CDR3 sequences; roughly 60% are singletons. The specimen sequenced was sorted CD4+, CD8+, or CD8+CD57+ T cells (not recorded which) from PBMCs. All receptors come from a human donor with aplastic anemia.

Comments on this clonotype: Germline is not matched at one junction end, which may reflect a read error. The rearrangement uses TRBV10-3 and TRBJ2-7, with D perhaps TRBD2 (6 bases). CDR1 is ENHRY and CDR2 is SYGVKD in the germline V gene. The CDR3 length is 12 residues. CDR3 in amino acids: CAIPGDSHEQYF. The CDR3 DNA reads as TGTGCCATCCCTGGGGACTCCCACGAGCAGTACTTC.

The rearrangement uses TRBV7-9 and TRBJ1-2; TRBD1 is a possible D gene (5 bases). Per the germline V gene, CDR1 is SEHNR and CDR2 is FQNEAQ (reference sequence). The CDR3 is 15 residues long. V was shortened by 1 base and J by 0 bases, with 9 bases between the two germline ends. The CDR3 DNA follows: TGTGCCAGCAGCTTAGTAGGGGACCCTAACTATGGCTACACCTTC. It specifies CASSLVGDPNYGYTF.

This clonotype has only one observation. The chain employs TRBV5-1 and TRBJ1-1; 9 bases line up with TRBD1. CDR1 is SGHRS, CDR2 YFSETQ, per germline. Trimming removed 8 bases from V and 0 bases from J; junction bases left unmatched: 8. This CDR3 region has 15 residues. CDR3 amino acids: CARRGRTGVNTEAFF. CDR3 DNA sequence: TGCGCCAGACGTGGGAGGACAGGGGTGAACACTGAAGCTTTCTTT.